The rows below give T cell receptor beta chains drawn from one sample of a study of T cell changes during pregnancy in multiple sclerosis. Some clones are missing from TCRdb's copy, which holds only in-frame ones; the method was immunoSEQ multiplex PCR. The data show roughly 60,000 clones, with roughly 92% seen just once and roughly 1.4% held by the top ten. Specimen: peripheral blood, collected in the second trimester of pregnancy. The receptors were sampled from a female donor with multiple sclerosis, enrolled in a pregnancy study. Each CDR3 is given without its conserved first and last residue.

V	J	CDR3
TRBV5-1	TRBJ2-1	ASSPWTSDRNEQF
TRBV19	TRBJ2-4	ASSIDASGKNIQY
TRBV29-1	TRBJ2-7	SVGTVSYEQY
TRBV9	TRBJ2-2	ASSVTLNTGELF
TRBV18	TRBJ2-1	ASSPGGYNEQF
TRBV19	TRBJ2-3	ASTPGLKGTDTQY
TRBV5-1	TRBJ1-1	ASSLSGDTEAF
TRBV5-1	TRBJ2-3	ASSLAREADTQY
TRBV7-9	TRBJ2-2	ASSSQLAGVTGELF
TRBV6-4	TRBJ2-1	ASSDSPGGYNEQF
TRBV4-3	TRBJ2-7	ASSQDDGLGGQY
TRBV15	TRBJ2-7	ATSSFFLSSYEQY
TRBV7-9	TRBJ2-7	ASSLGAPTYEQY
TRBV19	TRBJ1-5	ATIGRGGNQPQH
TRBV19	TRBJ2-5	ASSMSGEETQY
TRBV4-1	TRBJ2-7	ASSRSGGFLSYEQY
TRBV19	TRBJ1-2	ASSIQGVDYGYT
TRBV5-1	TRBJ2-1	ASSFYSSIGGSYNEQF
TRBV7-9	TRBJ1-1	ASSFTANTEAF
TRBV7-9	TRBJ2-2	ASSPTSLGFVGELF